These 23 T cell receptor beta chains share one sample of origin, sequenced in a study of CD8 T cells in ankylosing spondylitis. Findings and limits, study-wide: The study identified a TCR beta motif of eight highly homologous variants that appeared characteristic of ankylosing spondylitis blood.

Each CDR3 protein is one row after TCRdb ran MiXCR on the 5' RACE reads. The top ten clones hold approximately 0.93% of a sample with approximately 400,000 distinct CDR3 sequences, 15% to 20% of them seen once. No antigen has been assigned to these receptors. The material sequenced was blood, either unsorted or a sorted T cell fraction (not recorded which). The receptor set was obtained from a male donor with ankylosing spondylitis.

This clonotype was found many times. The chain has TRBV24-1 and TRBJ2-2, with D perhaps TRBD1 (5 bases). The CDR3 contains 15 residues. The germline V and J ends were trimmed by 4 bases and 0 bases, with 8 bases remaining between them. Germline CDR1 is KGHDR and CDR2 is SFDVKD. CDR3 in amino acids: CATSEWGANTGELFF. In DNA, the CDR3 is TGTGCCACCAGTGAGTGGGGCGCGAACACCGGGGAGCTGTTTTTT.

CDR3 region: CSARDPGGAGELFF. In DNA form, the CDR3 reads TGCAGTGCTAGAGATCCCGGGGGGGCCGGGGAGCTGTTTTTT. The chain couples TRBV20-1 to TRBJ2-2, with TRBD2 matching 8 bases. The length of the CDR3 is 14 residues. Losses at the gene ends were 0 bases for V and 6 bases for J; bases not matched to a gene: 3. Germline V CDR1 and CDR2: DFQATT, SNEGSKA (reference sequence).

This clonotype appeared a few times. The chain has TRBV2 and TRBJ1-1; D not certain. This CDR3 is 15 amino acids long. Germline assignment: CDR1 SNHLY and CDR2 FYNNEI. V was pared by 6 bases and J by 0 bases, with 14 bases between. CDR3 amino acids: CASSLLAVMNTEAFF. Here the CDR3 DNA reads TGTGCCAGCAGCCTCCTCGCAGTCATGAACACTGAAGCTTTCTTT.

In its sample, this clonotype was seen many times. The chain joins TRBV5-1 to TRBJ1-1, with TRBD1 as a possible D gene (5 bases). The V end was cut by 1 base, the J end by 1 base, with 8 bases between. The CDR3 spans 14 residues. Germline V lookup: CDR1 SGHRS, CDR2 YFSETQ. The CDR3: CASSLKDKNTEAFF. The DNA of the CDR3 is TGCGCCAGCAGCTTGAAGGACAAGAACACTGAAGCTTTCTTT.

The chain couples TRBV28 to TRBJ2-7; D is ambiguous. With 7 bases removed from V and 1 base from J, the gap between germline ends came to 14 bases. Germline V gene sequence: CDR1 MDHEN, CDR2 SYDVKM. This CDR3 has 14 amino acids. CDR3 loop: CASTTGLLSYEQYF. In DNA, the CDR3 is TGTGCCAGCACGACGGGTTTACTTTCCTACGAGCAGTACTTC.

The rearrangement joins TRBV6-1 to TRBJ2-7, with TRBD1 identical over 7 bases. J lost 6 bases, V lost 6 bases, and 11 bases had no gene match. The CDR3 runs to 14 residues. Per germline, CDR1 MNHNS and CDR2 SASEGT. For the CDR3, the DNA is TGTGCCAGCAGCGTAGGGGGCGATGAGGTCGAGCAGTACTTC. Translated: CASSVGGDEVEQYF.

The rearrangement uses TRBV20-1 and TRBJ1-2; D not certain. The V and J ends lost 5 bases and 4 bases respectively, with 14 bases between them. This CDR3 comprises 13 residues. Germline V gene sequence: CDR1 DFQATT, CDR2 SNEGSKA (reference sequence). For the CDR3, the DNA is TGCAGTGCTGGAGTTGACGGAATCTATGGCTACACCTTC. Its translation is CSAGVDGIYGYTF.

V and J are TRBV24-1 and TRBJ2-3; possibly TRBD1 for D (6 bases). The CDR3 contains 15 residues. Germline CDR1 is KGHDR and CDR2 is SFDVKD. Trimming removed 7 bases at V and 5 bases at J, with 18 bases between. The CDR3 nucleotides read TGTGCCACCAGGGGAGTAGGGACAAAGCAAGATACGCAGTATTTT. Its translation: CATRGVGTKQDTQYF.

The chain recombines TRBV2 with TRBJ1-5, with 9 positions matching TRBD1. The CDR3 is made up of 13 amino acids. CDR1 is SNHLY and CDR2 is FYNNEI in the germline V gene. J gave up 6 bases and V 8 bases, and 5 bases lay outside the gene matches. CDR3 region: CASRQGESQPQHF. The CDR3 DNA reads TGTGCCAGCCGACAGGGGGAGAGTCAGCCCCAGCATTTT.

The chain has TRBV29-1 and TRBJ2-5, with D hard to call. Germline V lookup: CDR1 SQVTM, CDR2 ANQGSEA. Trimming removed 0 bases at V and 4 bases at J, with 3 bases between. CDR3 length: 11 amino acids. In DNA, the CDR3 is TGCAGCGTTGAAGACGGAGAGACCCAGTACTTC. It specifies CSVEDGETQYF.

This clonotype was counted between two and nine times. The J gene is TRBJ2-5, the V gene TRBV6-1, with 7 bases aligning to TRBD2. The CDR3 is 14 amino acids. With 6 bases clipped from V and 4 bases from J, the junction kept 8 bases outside the gene matches. The germline CDR1 and CDR2 sequences are MNHNS and SASEGT. CDR3 in DNA: TGTGCCAGCAGACCTGGACTAGTACGAGAGACCCAGTACTTC. Translated: CASRPGLVRETQYF.

The J gene is TRBJ1-5, the V gene TRBV2; no reliable D call. Trimming shortened V by 7 bases and J by 4 bases, and 17 bases separated the two germline ends. The germline V gene encodes CDR1 SNHLY and CDR2 FYNNEI. The CDR3 runs 15 residues. CDR3 sequence: CASTESAVGNQPQHF. For the CDR3, the DNA is TGTGCCAGCACGGAATCGGCAGTGGGAAATCAGCCCCAGCATTTT.

The V call is TRBV20-1, the J call TRBJ2-5, with D maybe TRBD2 (6 bases). CDR1 is DFQATT, CDR2 SNEGSKA, per germline (reference sequence). V lost 6 bases and J lost 4, with 15 bases in between. This CDR3 spans 13 amino acids. The CDR3 region has the DNA TGCAGTGCGCGGGACCCTCCTATAGAGACCCAGTACTTC. Its translation is CSARDPPIETQYF.

In this sample, this clonotype turned up a few times. This chain links TRBV7-9 with TRBJ2-3, with 9 bases identical to TRBD1. CDR3 length equals 17 residues. Germline trimming cut 4 bases from V and 5 bases from J; bases unmatched to any gene: 13. Germline V CDR1 and CDR2: SEHNR, FQNEAQ (reference sequence). The CDR3 loop reads CASSSALIQGAKDTQYF. DNA for the CDR3: TGTGCCAGCAGCTCAGCGCTAATACAGGGGGCGAAAGATACGCAGTATTTT.

The chain employs TRBV20-1 and TRBJ2-1; possible D gene TRBD2, 5 bases. Germline V gives CDR1 DFQATT, CDR2 SNEGSKA (reference sequence). This CDR3 spans 14 amino acids. Trimming removed 5 bases from V and 0 bases from J, with 11 bases in between. The CDR3 DNA is TGCAGTGCTCCAAGCGGATACTCCTACAATGAGCAGTTCTTC. Its translation: CSAPSGYSYNEQFF.

This clonotype was counted many times. The V call is TRBV28, the J call TRBJ2-1; no clear D gene. Germline V CDR1 and CDR2: MDHEN, SYDVKM. Trimming removed 6 bases from V and 4 bases from J, with 7 bases in between. CDR3 size: 12 residues. Written as DNA, the CDR3 is TGTGCCAGCAGCCGACCTTACAATGAGCAGTTCTTC. Translation: CASSRPYNEQFF.

This clonotype was seen a handful of times. The rearrangement links TRBV2 to TRBJ2-2; weak D call: TRBD1 (6 bases). The CDR3 extends over 15 amino acids. From germline, CDR1 is SNHLY and CDR2 FYNNEI. Trimming pared 6 bases from V and 0 bases from J, leaving 11 bases between. The CDR3 DNA is TGTGCCAGCAGACGGGACACCTCGAACACCGGGGAGCTGTTTTTT. This translates into CASRRDTSNTGELFF.

This clonotype has a count of ten or more. The rearrangement joins TRBV3-1 to TRBJ1-5; TRBD1 is a possible D gene (5 bases). Trimming removed 4 bases at V and 4 bases at J, with 8 bases between. CDR3 length equals 13 residues. CDR1 is LGHDT, CDR2 YNNKEL, per germline (reference sequence). In nucleotides, the CDR3 is TGTGCCAGCAGCCGACAGTCGAATCAGCCCCAGCATTTT. Its translation is CASSRQSNQPQHF.

The chain couples TRBV12-3 or TRBV12-4 to TRBJ2-5, with D unclear. V dropped 6 bases and J dropped 9 bases, with 20 bases sitting between them. The CDR3 totals 14 residues. The CDR3 sequence is CASRSDPPIGPQYF. In DNA form, the CDR3 reads TGTGCCAGCAGGTCGGACCCACCGATAGGGCCCCAGTACTTC.

The chain recombines TRBV29-1 with TRBJ2-1; D is uncertain. The germline V and J ends were trimmed by 4 bases and 0 bases, with 13 bases remaining between them. The CDR3 length is 15 residues. Germline assignment: CDR1 SQVTM and CDR2 ANQGSEA. The CDR3 DNA reads as TGCAGCGTTGGACGGATGGGCAGCTCCTACAATGAGCAGTTCTTC. Its translation: CSVGRMGSSYNEQFF.

V is TRBV10-3 and J is TRBJ1-4; tentatively, D is TRBD1 (5 bases). The V end lost 8 bases, the J end lost 7 bases, and 17 bases lay between the germline ends. The germline gives CDR1 ENHRY, CDR2 SYGVKD. CDR3 length: 14 amino acids. The CDR3 spells CAIADRFGGEKLFF. Written as DNA, the CDR3 is TGTGCCATCGCCGACAGATTCGGGGGTGAAAAACTGTTTTTT.

There are many counts of this clonotype. V gene TRBV5-6 combines with J gene TRBJ2-6, with 8 bases identical to TRBD1. This CDR3 is 17 amino acids long. The J segment lost 3 bases and the V segment lost 5 bases, leaving 10 bases of the junction unmatched. Germline CDR1 and CDR2: SGHDT and YYEEEE. The CDR3 sequence: CASRIDRGPFGANVLTF. CDR3 DNA: TGTGCCAGCAGGATAGACAGGGGTCCTTTTGGGGCCAACGTCCTGACTTTC. Full variable domain (outside the CDR3, taken from reference TRBV5-6 and TRBJ2-6): DAGVTQSPTHLIKTRGQQVTLRCSPKSGHDTVSWYQQALGQGPQFIFQYYEEEERQRGNFPDRFSGHQFPNYSSELNVNALLLGDSALYLCASRIDRGPFGANVLTFGAGSRLTVL.

The rearrangement uses TRBV2 and TRBJ1-4, with 7 bases that match TRBD1. The CDR3 is 15 amino acids. From germline, CDR1 is SNHLY and CDR2 FYNNEI. V shed 8 bases and J 7 bases; nucleotides not matched to a gene: 13. The CDR3 reads CASGIRDRAGEKLFF. Written as DNA, the CDR3 is TGTGCCAGCGGGATACGGGACAGAGCAGGTGAAAAACTGTTTTTT.